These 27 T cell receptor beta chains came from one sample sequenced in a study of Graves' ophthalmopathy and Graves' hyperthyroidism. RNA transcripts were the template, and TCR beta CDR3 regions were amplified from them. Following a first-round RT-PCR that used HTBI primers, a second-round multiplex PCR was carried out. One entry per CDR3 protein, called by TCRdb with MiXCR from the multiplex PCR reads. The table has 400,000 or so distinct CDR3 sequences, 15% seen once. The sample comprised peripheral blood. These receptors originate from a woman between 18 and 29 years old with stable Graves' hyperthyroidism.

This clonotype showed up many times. CDR3 in DNA: TGTGCCAGTAGTATAGCACGGGGCGAGCAGTACTTC. Translating it yields CASSIARGEQYF. The gene calls are TRBV19 and TRBJ2-7; TRBD2 might be the D (5 bases). This CDR3 region has 12 residues. V lost 1 base and J 6 bases, leaving 7 bases between the germline ends. From germline, CDR1 is LNHDA and CDR2 SQIVND (reference sequence).

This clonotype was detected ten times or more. CDR3 sequence (DNA): TGTGCCAGCAGTTTAATTAGGCTTCCCGCGACTGGGAGCTCCTACGAGCAGTACTTC. Translated: CASSLIRLPATGSSYEQYF. The chain combines TRBV12-3 or TRBV12-4 with TRBJ2-7; D perhaps matches TRBD2 (5 bases). V was shortened by 2 bases and J by 0 bases, with 23 bases between the two germline ends. This CDR3 has 19 residues.

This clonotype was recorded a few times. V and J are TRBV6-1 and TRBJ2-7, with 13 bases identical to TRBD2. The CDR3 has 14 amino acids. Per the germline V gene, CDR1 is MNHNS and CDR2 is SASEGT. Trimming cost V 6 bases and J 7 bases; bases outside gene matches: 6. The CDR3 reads CASRLGLAGREQYF. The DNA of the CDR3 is TGTGCCAGCAGGCTGGGACTAGCGGGGCGAGAGCAGTACTTC.

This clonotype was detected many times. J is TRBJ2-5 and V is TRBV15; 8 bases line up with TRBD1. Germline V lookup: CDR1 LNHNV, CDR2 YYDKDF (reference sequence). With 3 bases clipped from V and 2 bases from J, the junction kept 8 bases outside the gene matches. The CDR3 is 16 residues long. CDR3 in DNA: TGTGCCACCAGCAGCGAGGACAGGGTGGCTCAAGAGACCCAGTACTTC. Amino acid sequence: CATSSEDRVAQETQYF.

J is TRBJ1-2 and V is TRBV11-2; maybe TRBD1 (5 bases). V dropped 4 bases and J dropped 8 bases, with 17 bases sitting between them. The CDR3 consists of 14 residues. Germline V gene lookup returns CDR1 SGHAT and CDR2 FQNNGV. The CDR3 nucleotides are TGTGCCAGCAGCTCGCCGGGGCAGGTCATAGGCTACACCTTC. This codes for CASSSPGQVIGYTF.

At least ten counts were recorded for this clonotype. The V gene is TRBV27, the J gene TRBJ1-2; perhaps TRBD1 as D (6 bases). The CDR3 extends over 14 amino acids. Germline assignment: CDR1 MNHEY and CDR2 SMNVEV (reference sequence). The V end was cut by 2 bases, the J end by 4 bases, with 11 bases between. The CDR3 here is CASSLTGSGYGYTF. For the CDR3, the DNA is TGTGCCAGCAGTTTAACAGGGTCGGGCTATGGCTACACCTTC.

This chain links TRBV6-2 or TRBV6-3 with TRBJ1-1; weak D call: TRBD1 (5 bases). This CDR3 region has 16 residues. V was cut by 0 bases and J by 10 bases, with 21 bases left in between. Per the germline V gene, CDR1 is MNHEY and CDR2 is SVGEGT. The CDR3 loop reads CASSYSIEDDWGRAFF. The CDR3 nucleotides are TGTGCCAGCAGTTACTCGATTGAGGACGATTGGGGCCGAGCTTTCTTT.

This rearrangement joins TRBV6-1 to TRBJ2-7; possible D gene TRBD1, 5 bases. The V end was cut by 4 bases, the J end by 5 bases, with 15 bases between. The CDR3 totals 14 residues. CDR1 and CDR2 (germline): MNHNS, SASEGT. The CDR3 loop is CASSGGVRHDEQYF. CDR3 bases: TGTGCCAGCAGTGGGGGCGTCCGGCACGACGAGCAGTACTTC.

CDR3 residues: CASSRDHPPPEAFF. For the CDR3, the DNA is TGTGCCAGCAGCCGCGATCACCCGCCTCCTGAAGCTTTCTTT. The V call is TRBV13, the J call TRBJ1-1; no reliable D call. V lost 5 bases to trimming and J lost 6 bases, with 16 bases between them. The germline CDR1 and CDR2 sequences are PRHDT and FYEKMQ (reference sequence). The CDR3 is 14 amino acids.

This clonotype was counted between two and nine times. The CDR3 here is CASISERNTGELFF. CDR3 DNA: TGTGCCAGTATTAGTGAGCGGAACACCGGGGAGCTGTTTTTT. J is TRBJ2-2 and V is TRBV2, with D hard to call. This CDR3 contains 14 residues. V lost 9 bases to trimming and J lost 1 base, with 12 bases between them. CDR1 is SNHLY, CDR2 FYNNEI, per germline.

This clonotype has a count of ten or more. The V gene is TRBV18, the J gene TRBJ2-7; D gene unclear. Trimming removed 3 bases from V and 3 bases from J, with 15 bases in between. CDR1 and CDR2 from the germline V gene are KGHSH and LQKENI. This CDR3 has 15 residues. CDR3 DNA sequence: TGTGCCAGCTCACCCCCTTCCTCACGTCACTACGAGCAGTACTTC. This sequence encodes CASSPPSSRHYEQYF.

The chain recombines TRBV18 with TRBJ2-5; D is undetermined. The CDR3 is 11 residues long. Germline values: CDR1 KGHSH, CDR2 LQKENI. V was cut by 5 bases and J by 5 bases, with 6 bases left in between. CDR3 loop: CASSRPETQYF. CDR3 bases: TGTGCCAGCTCAAGACCGGAGACCCAGTACTTC.

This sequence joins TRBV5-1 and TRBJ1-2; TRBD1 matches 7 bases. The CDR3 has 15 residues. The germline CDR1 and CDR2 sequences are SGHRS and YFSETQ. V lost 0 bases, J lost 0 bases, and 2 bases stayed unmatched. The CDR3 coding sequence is TGCGCCAGCAGCTTGGGACAGGGCTCTAACTATGGCTACACCTTC. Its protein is CASSLGQGSNYGYTF.

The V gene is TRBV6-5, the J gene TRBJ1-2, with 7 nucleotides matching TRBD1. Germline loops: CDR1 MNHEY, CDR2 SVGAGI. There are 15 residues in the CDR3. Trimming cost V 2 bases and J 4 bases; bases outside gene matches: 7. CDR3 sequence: CASSYRAAGGYGYTF. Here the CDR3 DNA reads TGTGCCAGCAGTTACCGCGCGGCAGGGGGCTATGGCTACACCTTC.

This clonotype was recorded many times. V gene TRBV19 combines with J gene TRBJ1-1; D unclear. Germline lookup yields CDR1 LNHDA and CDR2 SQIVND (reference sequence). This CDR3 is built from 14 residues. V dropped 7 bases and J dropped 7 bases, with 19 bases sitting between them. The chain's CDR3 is CASTPEGRALEAFF. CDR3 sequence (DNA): TGTGCCAGTACCCCGGAGGGCAGAGCCCTTGAAGCTTTCTTT. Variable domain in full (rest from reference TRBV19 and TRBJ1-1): DGGITQSPKYLFRKEGQNVTLSCEQNLNHDAMYWYRQDPGQGLRLIYYSQIVNDFQKGDIAEGYSVSREKKESFPLTVTSAQKNPTAFYLCASTPEGRALEAFFGQGTRLTVV.

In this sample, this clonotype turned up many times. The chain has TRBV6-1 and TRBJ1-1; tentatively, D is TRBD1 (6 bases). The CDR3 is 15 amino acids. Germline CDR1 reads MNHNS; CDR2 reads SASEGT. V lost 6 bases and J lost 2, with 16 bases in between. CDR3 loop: CASRATGFQNTEAFF. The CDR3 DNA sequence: TGTGCCAGCAGGGCTACAGGGTTTCAAAACACTGAAGCTTTCTTT.

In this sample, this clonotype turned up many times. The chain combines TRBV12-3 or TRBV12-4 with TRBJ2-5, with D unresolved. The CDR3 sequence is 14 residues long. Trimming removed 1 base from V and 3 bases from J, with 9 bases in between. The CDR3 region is CASSLVGPEETQYF. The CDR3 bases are TGTGCCAGCAGTTTAGTTGGGCCAGAAGAGACCCAGTACTTC.

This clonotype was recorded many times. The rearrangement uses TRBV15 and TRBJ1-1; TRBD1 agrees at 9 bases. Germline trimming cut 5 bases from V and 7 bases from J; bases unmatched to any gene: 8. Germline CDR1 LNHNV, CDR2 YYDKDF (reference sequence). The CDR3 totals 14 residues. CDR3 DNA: TGTGCCACCAGCCGGGACAGGGTGGGGGATGAAGCTTTCTTT. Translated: CATSRDRVGDEAFF.

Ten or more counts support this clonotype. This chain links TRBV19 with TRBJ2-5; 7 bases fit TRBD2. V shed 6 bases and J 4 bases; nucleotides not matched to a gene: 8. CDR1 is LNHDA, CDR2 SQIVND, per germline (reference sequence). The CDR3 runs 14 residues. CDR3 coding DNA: TGTGCCAGTAGGCAAGGGGAGGGGCGAGAGACCCAGTACTTC. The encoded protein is CASRQGEGRETQYF.

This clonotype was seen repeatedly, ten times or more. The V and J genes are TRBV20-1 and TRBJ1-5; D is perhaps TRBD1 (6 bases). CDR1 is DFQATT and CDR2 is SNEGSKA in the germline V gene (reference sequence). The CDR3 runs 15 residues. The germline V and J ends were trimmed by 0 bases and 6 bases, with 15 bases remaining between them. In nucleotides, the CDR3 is TGCAGTGCTAGAGATAGGGGAACAGGGCGTCAGCCCCAGCATTTT. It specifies CSARDRGTGRQPQHF.

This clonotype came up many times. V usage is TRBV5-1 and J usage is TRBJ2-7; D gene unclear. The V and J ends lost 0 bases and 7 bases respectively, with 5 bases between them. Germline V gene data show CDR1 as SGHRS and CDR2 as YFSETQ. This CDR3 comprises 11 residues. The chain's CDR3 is CASSLEREQYF. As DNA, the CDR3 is TGCGCCAGCAGCTTGGAACGAGAGCAGTACTTC.

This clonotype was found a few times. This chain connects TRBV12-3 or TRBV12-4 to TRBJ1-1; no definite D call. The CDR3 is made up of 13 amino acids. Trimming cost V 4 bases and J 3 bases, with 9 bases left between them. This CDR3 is CASSSPTYTEAFF. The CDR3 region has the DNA TGTGCCAGCAGTTCCCCCACCTACACTGAAGCTTTCTTT.

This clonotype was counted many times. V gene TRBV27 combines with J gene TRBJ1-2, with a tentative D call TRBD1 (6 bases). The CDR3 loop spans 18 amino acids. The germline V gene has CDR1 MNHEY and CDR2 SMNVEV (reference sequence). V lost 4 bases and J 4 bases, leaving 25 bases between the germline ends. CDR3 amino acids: CASSSPRGGAPPLYGYTF. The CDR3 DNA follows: TGTGCCAGCAGTTCCCCACGAGGGGGAGCGCCCCCTCTCTATGGCTACACCTTC.

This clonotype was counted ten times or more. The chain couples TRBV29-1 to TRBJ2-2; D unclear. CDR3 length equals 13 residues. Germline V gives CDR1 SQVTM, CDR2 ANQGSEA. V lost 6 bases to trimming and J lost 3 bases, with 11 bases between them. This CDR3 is CSVAGLHTGELFF. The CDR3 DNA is TGCAGCGTCGCCGGGCTACACACCGGGGAGCTGTTTTTT.

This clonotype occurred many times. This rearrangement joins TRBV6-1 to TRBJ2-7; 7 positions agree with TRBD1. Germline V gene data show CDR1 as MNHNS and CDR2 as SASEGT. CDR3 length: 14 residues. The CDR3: CASSENQPRQGLFV. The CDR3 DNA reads TGTGCCAGCAGTGAAAACCAACCCCGACAGGGCCTGTTCGTC.

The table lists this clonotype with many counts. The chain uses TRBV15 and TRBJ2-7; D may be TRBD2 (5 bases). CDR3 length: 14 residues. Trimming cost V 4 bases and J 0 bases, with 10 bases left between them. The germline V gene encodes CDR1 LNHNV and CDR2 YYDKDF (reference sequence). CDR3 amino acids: CATSKRASSYEQYF. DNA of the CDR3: TGTGCCACCAGCAAGAGGGCTAGCTCCTACGAGCAGTACTTC.

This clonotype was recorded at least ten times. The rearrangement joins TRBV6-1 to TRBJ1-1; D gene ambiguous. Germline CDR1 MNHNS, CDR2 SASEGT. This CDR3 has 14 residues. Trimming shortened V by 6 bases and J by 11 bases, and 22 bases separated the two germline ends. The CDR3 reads CASRTVGLVAEAFF. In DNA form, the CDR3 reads TGTGCCAGCAGGACGGTAGGGTTGGTGGCGGAGGCTTTCTTT.